This TCR beta chain comes out of a study of T cell repertoires in cytomegalovirus infection. Regarding the study as a whole: CMV-specific TCR beta clonotypes restricted by HLA-C were the ones dominating the ex vivo response.

The CDR3 has 15 amino acids. V shed 0 bases and J shed 6 bases, with 14 bases lying between them. Turning to this clonotype: The antigen remains undetermined.

A single record per CDR3 protein comes from TCRdb applying MiXCR to the reads. The data contain about 530,000 distinct CDR3 sequences, around 27% of them singletons. V usage is TRBV12-3 or TRBV12-4 and J usage is TRBJ1-1; D not resolved. This clonotype was sampled from a human donor in good health (CMV status not recorded). Some clones in this sample may be carry-over from other donors' samples. The sample consisted of PBMCs. CDR3 in DNA: TGTGCCAGCAGTTTAGCGCAATCGGGATACCCTGAAGCTTTCTTT. This gives the protein CASSLAQSGYPEAFF.